This entry features one TCR beta chain sequence. What it binds is not known. Germline trimming cut 1 base from V and 2 bases from J; bases unmatched to any gene: 1. The CDR3 totals 14 residues. Germline loops: CDR1 SEHNR, CDR2 FQNEAQ (reference sequence). This record comes from a study of cytomegalovirus exposure and HLA in healthy donors. The primer mix had 60 Vbeta and 13 Jbeta primers. Measured with immunoSEQ multiplex PCR; TCRdb has only the in-frame clones, and not every one. The repertoire has 150,000 to 200,000 clones, 82% of them found once; the top ten carry approximately 1.6%. Study-level findings and limits: Published work reported that the classifier diagnosed cytomegalovirus status with high specificity and sensitivity. TCR beta V segments were, for the most part, productive about 87% or about 30% of the time in an earlier analysis.

The sequencing sample was made of PBMCs. The J gene is TRBJ2-5, the V gene TRBV7-9, with 7 bases aligning to TRBD1. This sequence originates from a girl between 10 and 17 years old in good health and CMV-seropositive. This CDR3 is CASSLGQGQETQYF. As DNA, the CDR3 is TGTGCCAGCAGCTTAGGACAGGGACAAGAGACCCAGTACTTC.